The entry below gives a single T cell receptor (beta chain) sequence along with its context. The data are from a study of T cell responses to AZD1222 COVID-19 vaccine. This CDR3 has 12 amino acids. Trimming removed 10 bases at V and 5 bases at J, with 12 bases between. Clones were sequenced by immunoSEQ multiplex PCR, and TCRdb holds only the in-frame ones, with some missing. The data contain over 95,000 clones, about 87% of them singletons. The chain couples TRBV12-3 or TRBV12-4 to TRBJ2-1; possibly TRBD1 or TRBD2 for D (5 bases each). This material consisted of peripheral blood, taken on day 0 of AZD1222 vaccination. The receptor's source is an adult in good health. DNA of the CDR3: TGTGCCATATGGGACCGAGACAATGAGCAGTTCTTC. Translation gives CAIWDRDNEQFF.